A selection of T cell receptor beta chains follows, all from one sample in a study of vaccination and CD4 T cells after COVID-19. No antigen has been identified for these receptors. Each CDR3 protein gets one entry after TCRdb re-called the PCR reads with MiXCR. This sample carries 2,500 to 3,000 distinct CDR3 sequences, roughly 30% of them seen once, and the ten largest clones take 60%. The specimen comprised CD4+ T cells from blood, cultured in vitro, sampled after SARS-CoV-2 vaccination. The origin of the receptors is a human donor who had recovered from COVID-19. The CDR3 runs from the conserved cysteine through the conserved F or W. A D gene is named only where the DNA matches it firmly. The listing skips clone size in some rows; elsewhere it reads once, few, many or a size class.

TRBJ1-5,TRBV12-2,NA,medium-sized,TGTGCAAGTCGCTTACCACAGGGGCAGGAGCAGCCCCAGCATTTT,CASRLPQGQEQPQHF
TRBJ2-1,TRBV4-1,NA,NA,TGCGCCAGCAGTGACTCATACTCCTACAATGAGCAGTTCTTC,CASSDSYSYNEQFF
TRBJ2-2,TRBV28,NA,NA,TGTGCCAGCACCACAGGGAGGGGGAACACCGGGGAGCTGTTTTTT,CASTTGRGNTGELFF
TRBJ1-5,TRBV20-1,NA,few,TGCAGTGCTAGTCTCGGCGGTGGAAGCAATCAGCCCCAGCATTTT,CSASLGGGSNQPQHF
TRBJ1-1,TRBV20-1,NA,NA,TGCAGTGCTAACAAACCAGGGCCCCGAATGAACACTGAAGCTTTCTTT,CSANKPGPRMNTEAFF
TRBJ2-1,TRBV7-2,TRBD2,many,TGTGCCAGCAGCTACGCTAGCGGGGGGGGAAGTACAAATGAGCAGTTCTTC,CASSYASGGGSTNEQFF
TRBJ2-7,TRBV20-1,TRBD2,medium-sized,TGCAGTGCTAGGGTGACTAGCGGGGGGCGTTACGAGCAGTACTTC,CSARVTSGGRYEQYF
TRBJ1-5,TRBV28,NA,few,TGTGCCAGCAGCTTGAAACAGGCTTTGCAGCCCCAGCATTTT,CASSLKQALQPQHF
TRBJ2-1,TRBV6-2/TRBV6-3,TRBD2,few,TGTGCCAGCAGTCCCCTAGCGGGGAGCTACAATGAGCAGTTCTTC,CASSPLAGSYNEQFF
TRBJ1-2,TRBV5-6,NA,NA,TGTGCCAGCAGCATCGCTCCGGAGGGGGGCTACACCTTC,CASSIAPEGGYTF
TRBJ1-2,TRBV20-1,NA,NA,TGCAGTGCTAGAGATATACAGGGCCCTTCTAACTATGGCTACACCTTC,CSARDIQGPSNYGYTF
TRBJ2-2,TRBV7-2,TRBD1,NA,TGTGCCAGCAGCCGCCGGGACAGGTCGAACACCGGGGAGCTGTTTTTT,CASSRRDRSNTGELFF
TRBJ2-3,TRBV7-6,NA,few,TGTGCCAGCAGCTGGTCCCCGGGTAGAGATACGCAGTATTTT,CASSWSPGRDTQYF
TRBJ1-2,TRBV20-1,NA,few,TGCAGTGCCCCATACGAAACGGGCTATGGCTACACCTTC,CSAPYETGYGYTF
TRBJ1-2,TRBV6-2/TRBV6-3,NA,large,TGTGCCAGCAGTTACGGGCAGGGTAACTATGGCTACACCTTC,CASSYGQGNYGYTF
TRBJ1-2,TRBV19,NA,few,TGTGCCAGTAGTCCCACGGACACCTATGGCTACACCTTC,CASSPTDTYGYTF
TRBJ1-1,TRBV7-2,NA,medium-sized,TGTGCCAGCAGCCAGACAGGAACTGAAGCTTTCTTT,CASSQTGTEAFF
TRBJ1-1,TRBV7-3,NA,medium-sized,TGTGCCAGCAGCTCGAGCAGTTTCACTGAAGCTTTCTTT,CASSSSSFTEAFF
TRBJ2-1,TRBV7-2,TRBD2,NA,TGTGCCAGCAGCTCAAAAAGCTCCGGGACTAGCGGGGGCCGCTCCTACAATGAGCAGTTCTTC,CASSSKSSGTSGGRSYNEQFF
TRBJ2-7,TRBV5-5,NA,few,TGTGCCAGCAGCGACAGGTTCTACGAGCAGTACTTC,CASSDRFYEQYF
TRBJ2-1,TRBV4-1,NA,NA,TGCGCCAGCAGGTGGACGGAATACAATGAGCAGTTCTTC,CASRWTEYNEQFF
TRBJ2-3,TRBV7-3,NA,few,TGTGCCAGCAGCTTAGGGTTAAGTTTCGATACGCAGTATTTT,CASSLGLSFDTQYF
TRBJ1-5,TRBV6-1,NA,medium-sized,TGTGCCAGCAGCCTAGCCATCGGGGATCAGCCCCAGCATTTT,CASSLAIGDQPQHF
TRBJ1-2,TRBV28,NA,few,TGTGCCAGTAGAGAGGGTTATTGGAACTATGGCTACACCTTC,CASREGYWNYGYTF
TRBJ1-5,TRBV28,NA,few,TGTGCCGCAGTTAGGGGTTTTCAGCCCCAGCATTTT,CAAVRGFQPQHF
TRBJ2-3,TRBV7-3,TRBD2,few,TGTGCCAGCAGCTTAACCCCGACTAGCGCCTACACAGATACGCAGTATTTT,CASSLTPTSAYTDTQYF